What follows are 30 T cell receptor beta chains derived from one specimen sequenced in a study of blood T cells in healthy people across ages. The authors ran a second PCR of roughly 6 to 12 cycles using a sample-barcoded 5' primer and a J-beta primer mix. TCRdb re-called the 5' RACE reads through MiXCR, storing one row per CDR3 protein. This sample has around 1.5 million distinct CDR3 sequences, with 59% found just once. Sequencing input: blood. Receptor source: a man younger than 30 in good health.

This clonotype is a singleton in its sample. J is TRBJ2-3 and V is TRBV5-1, with a tentative D call TRBD1 (6 bases). The CDR3 has 15 residues. The germline V gene encodes CDR1 SGHRS and CDR2 YFSETQ. Trimming shortened V by 4 bases and J by 3 bases, and 15 bases separated the two germline ends. Here the CDR3 DNA reads TGCGCCAGCAGCATCCAGGGGTTCGGGACAGATACGCAGTATTTT. Its translation: CASSIQGFGTDTQYF.

The J gene is TRBJ2-1, the V gene TRBV7-9, with a weak D call TRBD1 (5 bases). The germline V gene encodes CDR1 SEHNR and CDR2 FQNEAQ (reference sequence). Between the trimmed V and J ends, which lost 2 bases and 6 bases, there was a span of 11 bases. This CDR3 has 14 residues. CDR3 amino acids: CASSLNDGANEQFF. The CDR3 DNA reads as TGTGCCAGCAGCTTAAATGATGGGGCCAATGAGCAGTTCTTC. The complete variable domain, with remaining parts taken from reference TRBV7-9 and TRBJ2-1, reads DTGVSQNPRHKITKRGQNVTFRCDPISEHNRLYWYRQTLGQGPEFLTYFQNEAQLEKSRLLSDRFSAERPKGSFSTLEIQRTEQGDSAMYLCASSLNDGANEQFFGPGTRLTVL.

This clonotype was counted only a few times. The chain uses TRBV6-1 and TRBJ2-7; either TRBD1 or TRBD2 may supply D (5 bases each). Germline CDR1 MNHNS, CDR2 SASEGT. V was clipped by 9 bases and J by 4 bases, with 13 bases between them. This CDR3 spans 12 amino acids. The CDR3 DNA sequence: TGTGCCAGGTTGCCAGGGAGTTACGAGCAGTACTTC. Translation: CARLPGSYEQYF.

V usage is TRBV6-5 and J usage is TRBJ2-3; the match to TRBD2 covers 9 bases. This CDR3 has 16 amino acids. Germline V gene sequence: CDR1 MNHEY, CDR2 SVGAGI. After removal of 2 bases from V and 2 bases from J, the junction contained 5 bases not matched to a gene. CDR3 in amino acids: CASSYRASGTTDTQYF. The CDR3, as DNA: TGTGCCAGCAGTTACCGGGCTAGCGGGACCACAGATACGCAGTATTTT.

The CDR3 DNA is TGTGCCAGCAGAGGACAGGGGGCGAACTATGGCTACACCTTC. It translates to CASRGQGANYGYTF. The V call is TRBV7-9, the J call TRBJ1-2; 11 nucleotides align to TRBD1. The length of the CDR3 is 14 residues. With V trimmed by 6 bases and J by 2 bases, 2 bases remained unmatched. The germline V gene encodes CDR1 SEHNR and CDR2 FQNEAQ (reference sequence).

V and J are TRBV24-1 and TRBJ2-1, with 9 bases lining up with TRBD1. Trimming took 1 base from V and 6 from J; bases not matched to a gene: 3. Germline values: CDR1 KGHDR, CDR2 SFDVKD. The CDR3 has 15 amino acids. The CDR3 is CATSDLGTGINEQFF. In nucleotides, the CDR3 is TGTGCCACCAGTGATTTAGGGACAGGGATCAATGAGCAGTTCTTC.

This clonotype occurred a few times. The chain couples TRBV4-3 to TRBJ1-6; a possible D gene is TRBD1 (5 bases). V lost 1 base to trimming and J lost 10 bases, with 14 bases between them. Germline V gene lookup returns CDR1 LGHNA and CDR2 YSLEER. The CDR3 spans 15 residues. This CDR3 is CASSQGGREYSPLHF. The CDR3 nucleotides read TGCGCCAGCAGCCAAGGGGGCCGGGAGTACTCACCCCTCCACTTT.

This rearrangement joins TRBV25-1 to TRBJ1-5, with D unresolved. The germline gives CDR1 MGHDK, CDR2 SYGVNS. V was shortened by 0 bases and J by 6 bases, with 9 bases between the two germline ends. CDR3 size: 14 residues. The CDR3 coding sequence is TGTGCCAGCAGTGAATATGAGGTCGGTCAGCCCCAGCATTTT. It translates to CASSEYEVGQPQHF.

The chain has TRBV6-5 and TRBJ2-1; TRBD2 is a possible D gene (6 bases). V shed 5 bases and J shed 15 bases, with 20 bases lying between them. CDR3 length equals 13 residues. Germline V lookup: CDR1 MNHEY, CDR2 SVGAGI. The CDR3 nucleotides read TGTGCCAGCAGTCCCCTCCTCCGGGACTCGTTGTTCTTC. It yields the protein CASSPLLRDSLFF.

V is TRBV6-6 and J is TRBJ2-1; D may correspond to TRBD1 or TRBD2 (5 bases each). The CDR3 sequence is 15 residues long. Germline V gene sequence: CDR1 MNHNY, CDR2 SVGAGI (reference sequence). V was shortened by 7 bases and J by 5 bases, with 18 bases between the two germline ends. In DNA form, the CDR3 reads TGTGCCAGCACCTATCCGCCGGGACCAAACAATGAGCAGTTCTTC. Amino acid sequence: CASTYPPGPNNEQFF.

V gene TRBV9 combines with J gene TRBJ1-1; possibly TRBD1 for D (5 bases). CDR3 size: 14 residues. Germline CDR1 reads SGDLS; CDR2 reads YYNGEE. Trimming took off 3 bases at V and 5 bases at J, with 14 bases between the two ends. CDR3 protein: CASSALAGRTEAFF. CDR3 nucleotide sequence: TGTGCCAGCAGCGCGCTGGCAGGGAGGACTGAAGCTTTCTTT.

The rearrangement uses TRBV29-1 and TRBJ2-1; 9 positions match TRBD2. Germline V gene data show CDR1 as SQVTM and CDR2 as ANQGSEA. Trimming removed 3 bases from V and 7 bases from J; junction bases left unmatched: 7. This CDR3 is built from 14 residues. CDR3 region: CSVDPSGMSNEQFF. Written as DNA, the CDR3 is TGCAGCGTTGATCCTAGCGGGATGAGTAATGAGCAGTTCTTC.

The chain uses TRBV7-6 and TRBJ2-4; 7 positions match TRBD1. The better agreement between TRBJ2-7 and the DNA end casts doubt on the J call. The CDR3 loop spans 17 amino acids. Germline CDR1 and CDR2: SGHVS and FNYEAQ. In DNA, the CDR3 is TGTGCCAGCAGCTCTTCGACAGGGTCCCGATCTAACTACGAGCAGTACTTC. Translated, it gives CASSSSTGSRSNYEQYF.

This rearrangement joins TRBV15 to TRBJ2-7; TRBD2 agrees at 7 bases. Germline V CDR1 and CDR2: LNHNV, YYDKDF (reference sequence). After removal of 0 bases from V and 2 bases from J, the junction contained 7 bases not matched to a gene. This CDR3 has 16 amino acids. Here the CDR3 reads CATSREGGVVTYEQYF. The CDR3 DNA reads as TGTGCCACCAGCAGAGAGGGGGGGGTTGTTACCTACGAGCAGTACTTC.

J is TRBJ2-4 and V is TRBV3-1; 9 nucleotides match TRBD1. Germline V gene data show CDR1 as LGHDT and CDR2 as YNNKEL (reference sequence). The length of the CDR3 is 14 residues. V dropped 7 bases and J dropped 5; count of bases not matched to a gene: 6. The CDR3 here is CASTGQGWENIQYF. The CDR3 nucleotides are TGTGCCAGCACCGGACAGGGGTGGGAAAACATTCAGTACTTC.

CDR3 protein: CSVEGTYATDTQYF. The CDR3 nucleotides are TGCAGCGTTGAAGGGACTTACGCTACAGATACGCAGTATTTT. V is TRBV29-1 and J is TRBJ2-3; D is perhaps TRBD2 (5 bases). The CDR3 extends over 14 amino acids. The germline gives CDR1 SQVTM, CDR2 ANQGSEA. V shed 1 base and J shed 3 bases, with 11 bases lying between them.

V is TRBV7-2 and J is TRBJ1-2; D remains unclear. This CDR3 is built from 13 residues. With 5 bases removed from V and 2 bases from J, the gap between germline ends came to 9 bases. The germline CDR1 and CDR2 sequences are SGHTA and FQGNSA. The CDR3 here is CASSRDKNYGYTF. The CDR3 nucleotides are TGTGCCAGCAGCCGAGACAAGAACTATGGCTACACCTTC.

This rearrangement joins TRBV27 to TRBJ2-7; TRBD1 is a possible D gene (5 bases). Germline V gene data show CDR1 as MNHEY and CDR2 as SMNVEV (reference sequence). The V gene lost 5 bases and the J gene lost 4 bases, with 12 bases spanning the gap. The CDR3 loop spans 13 amino acids. In DNA form, the CDR3 reads TGTGCCAGCAGTCCTATCCCAGGGTACGAGCAGTACTTC. Its protein is CASSPIPGYEQYF.

This clonotype appeared once. This chain uses TRBV5-1 with TRBJ2-1; 8 bases align to TRBD1. This CDR3 has 12 residues. Trimming removed 4 bases from V and 12 bases from J; junction bases left unmatched: 6. The V gene's germline CDR1 is SGHRS and CDR2 YFSETQ. The CDR3 DNA reads TGCGCCAGCAGCAACGGACAGGGTCGGCAGTTCTTC. It translates to CASSNGQGRQFF.

The chain recombines TRBV6-6 with TRBJ2-1; D is unclear. Germline-derived CDR1 and CDR2 are MNHNY and SVGAGI (reference sequence). The CDR3 is 16 amino acids. V dropped 0 bases and J dropped 0 bases, with 9 bases sitting between them. As DNA, the CDR3 is TGTGCCAGCAGTTACTCCTCCGCCAGCTCCTACAATGAGCAGTTCTTC. This gives the protein CASSYSSASSYNEQFF.

This chain links TRBV28 with TRBJ1-2; D is unclear. The CDR3 runs to 13 residues. The V gene lost 7 bases and the J gene lost 2 bases, with 11 bases spanning the gap. In germline, CDR1 is MDHEN, CDR2 SYDVKM. CDR3 residues: CASNLGLNYGYTF. CDR3 in DNA: TGTGCCAGCAATCTCGGACTCAACTATGGCTACACCTTC.

V is TRBV6-2 or TRBV6-3 and J is TRBJ1-2; TRBD1 matches 8 bases. V lost 11 bases to trimming and J lost 1 base; unmatched junction nucleotides: 9. Germline V gene sequence: CDR1 MNHEY, CDR2 SVGEGT. CDR3 length: 14 residues. CDR3 in DNA: TGTGCCGTCCGAGACAGGGGAAATAACTATGGCTACACCTTC. Its translation is CAVRDRGNNYGYTF.

CDR3 sequence (DNA): TGCAGTGCTAGAGGTCCAATTTCCTACGAGCAGTACTTC. It translates to CSARGPISYEQYF. V is TRBV20-1 and J is TRBJ2-7; D uncertain. This CDR3 region has 13 residues. V lost 1 base, J lost 1 base, and 8 bases lay in between. Germline CDR1 and CDR2: DFQATT and SNEGSKA (reference sequence).

A few counts support this clonotype. The rearrangement links TRBV4-1 to TRBJ2-7, with 9 bases that match TRBD1. The length of the CDR3 is 15 residues. Germline CDR1 is MGHRA and CDR2 is YSYEKL. V was pared by 3 bases and J by 6 bases, with 9 bases of the junction left unmatched. The CDR3 loop is CASSQDGTGLGEQYF. The CDR3 DNA follows: TGCGCCAGCAGCCAGGATGGGACAGGGCTCGGCGAGCAGTACTTC.

This chain uses TRBV28 with TRBJ2-5, with D possibly called TRBD1 or TRBD2 (5 bases each). The V and J ends lost 1 base and 11 bases respectively, with 23 bases between them. Germline CDR1 reads MDHEN; CDR2 reads SYDVKM. The CDR3 has 16 residues. The CDR3: CASSLSPGLGDLEQYF. The CDR3 DNA follows: TGTGCCAGCAGTTTATCACCGGGATTGGGGGATCTGGAGCAGTACTTC.

This clonotype was recorded a few times. V gene TRBV29-1 combines with J gene TRBJ1-4, with D uncertain. In germline, CDR1 is SQVTM, CDR2 ANQGSEA. V lost 3 bases, J lost 4 bases, and 9 bases lay in between. This CDR3 is 13 amino acids long. CDR3: CSVELGYNEKLFF. DNA for the CDR3: TGCAGCGTTGAGCTGGGGTATAATGAAAAACTGTTTTTT.

The chain couples TRBV4-3 to TRBJ2-5; maybe TRBD1 (5 bases). Germline V gene sequence: CDR1 LGHNA, CDR2 YSLEER. The CDR3 is 15 amino acids. V lost 3 bases, J lost 5 bases, and 16 bases lay in between. The CDR3 spells CASSHVTGGRETQYF. The DNA for the CDR3 is TGCGCCAGCAGCCATGTAACAGGCGGACGGGAGACCCAGTACTTC.

The gene calls are TRBV20-1 and TRBJ2-1; tentatively, D is TRBD1 (6 bases). The DNA end favors TRBJ2-7, so the J call may be wrong. The CDR3 totals 13 residues. CDR1 is DFQATT and CDR2 is SNEGSKA in the germline V gene (reference sequence). The CDR3 is CSARGRTAYEQYF. In DNA, the CDR3 is TGCAGTGCTAGAGGTCGGACAGCCTACGAGCAGTACTTC.

This clonotype was seen only a few times. This rearrangement joins TRBV6-5 to TRBJ2-7; a possible D gene is TRBD2 (6 bases). The CDR3 loop spans 13 amino acids. CDR1 and CDR2 from the germline V gene are MNHEY and SVGAGI. The ends were cut back, 2 bases at V and 7 bases at J, with 12 bases in the middle. Here the CDR3 reads CASSYQPLAEQYF. The CDR3 nucleotides read TGTGCCAGCAGTTACCAACCCCTAGCGGAGCAGTACTTC.

This clonotype occurred once. DNA of the CDR3: TGTGCCAGCAGCTTAGTTGGCCGGGACAGGGGAGCAAACATTCAGTACTTC. Amino acids: CASSLVGRDRGANIQYF. The chain is built from TRBV7-9 and TRBJ2-7; 10 bases map to TRBD1. The DNA end is more similar to TRBJ2-4, so the J call may be wrong. This CDR3 spans 17 amino acids. CDR1 and CDR2 from the germline V gene are SEHNR and FQNEAQ (reference sequence).